Sequencing of this T cell receptor (beta chain) was carried out in a study of beta chain features in type 1 diabetes. General study points: Type 1 diabetes patients had TCRB CDR3s that were shorter (moderately but significantly so) in all four CD4+ subsets. It was among patients, rather than healthy donors, that naive, central memory and Treg TCRB repertoires appeared more similar.

All of the isolated RNA was reverse transcribed, so expressed TCRB transcripts were sequenced. The protocol was immunoSEQ multiplex PCR, while the TCRdb copy is restricted to in-frame clones and leaves out a portion. The sample records 150,000 to 200,000 clones, about 8% being singletons. CDR1 and CDR2 from the germline V gene are MGHDK and SYGVNS. There are 16 residues in the CDR3. V was clipped by 1 base and J by 5 bases, with 17 bases between them. For this clone: Its antigen is not known.

Central memory, naive, regulatory and stem cell-like memory CD4+ cells were sorted by CD45RO/CCR7/CD25/CD127/CD95/CD27. The source is a woman in her 40s with type 1 diabetes. This rearrangement joins TRBV25-1 to TRBJ1-2, with D possibly matching TRBD1 (6 bases). Sample: central memory CD4+ T cells from blood. The CDR3 nucleotides are TGTGCCAGCAGTGAATTAGGGGGTAGGGCCGAATATGGCTACACCTTC. Translated: CASSELGGRAEYGYTF.